The subject of this entry is one T cell receptor (beta chain). These data are taken from a study of blood T cell repertoires in COVID-19. Overall study: Samples representing acute and convalescent COVID-19 were sourced from the United States, Italy and Spain. The analysed material was cDNA or gDNA that came from T cells, B-cell-depleted T cells, or PBMCs.

Per the original methods: Reference gene primer amplification yielded estimated nucleated cell counts. Profiled with immunoSEQ multiplex PCR; TCRdb holds only in-frame clones, not every one. V and J calls and clone size come straight from that table; D and trimming were deduced from the DNA. In the table there are about 380,000 clones, roughly 90% of which are singletons. Per the germline V gene, CDR1 is SEHNR and CDR2 is FQNEAQ (reference sequence). The CDR3 is 14 amino acids. The V gene end was trimmed by 6 bases and the J gene end by 5 bases; junction bases not matched to a gene: 9. The material sequenced was peripheral blood. V is TRBV7-9 and J is TRBJ1-2, with TRBD1 matching 7 bases. This TCR was sampled from a man aged 18 to 30 with active or convalescent COVID-19. The CDR3 spells CASRIGGSEYGYTF. CDR3 coding DNA: TGTGCCAGCAGGATAGGGGGCAGCGAGTATGGCTACACCTTC.